The present T cell receptor beta chain was sequenced within a study of Graves' ophthalmopathy and Graves' hyperthyroidism. Germline V gene lookup returns CDR1 SQVTM and CDR2 ANQGSEA. V gave up 1 base and J gave up 4 bases; unmatched junction bases: 2. CDR3 length: 13 residues. Patients were excluded if they had other autoimmune diseases or uncontrolled infections, and likewise if pregnancy or lactation applied. This clonotype was seen ten or more times. From RNA, the CDR3 regions of TCR beta chains were amplified and sequenced. HTBI primers served in a first-round RT-PCR, which a second-round multiplex PCR followed. TCRdb reanalysed the multiplex PCR reads using MiXCR and keeps one entry per CDR3 protein. This sample has over a million distinct CDR3 sequences, with 35% to 45% found just once.

The sequence was collected from an adult man with Graves' hyperthyroidism. J is TRBJ2-5 and V is TRBV29-1, with 8 bases aligning to TRBD2. Sequencing used peripheral blood or thyroid tissue (not recorded which). In DNA, the CDR3 is TGCAGCGTTGAAGGTCTAGCGGGAGAGACCCAGTACTTC. Its translation: CSVEGLAGETQYF.